Described below is a single TCR beta chain sequence and its context. The antigen it binds to is not known. No much larger clonotype is one base removed from it; base qualities were not supplied. The cohort was made up of about 670 healthy bone marrow donors. At the time of sampling, every cohort member was nominally healthy, though immune exposures that went unrecorded were likely present. The donor was CMV seropositive and belonged to the group of over 250 seropositive cohort members. A peripheral blood sample was provided by each donor, and peripheral blood mononuclear cells were used for TCR beta sequencing. Genomic DNA was extracted from the blood cell samples with the Qiagen DNeasy Blood Extraction Kit. The sample is drawn from a study of cytomegalovirus exposure and HLA in healthy donors (dated by TCRdb to about 2017). Study-wide context: An earlier analysis of a few hundred of the donors reported about 260 Gb of sequence data and 95 million to 120 million unique TCR beta sequences obtained from around 170 million T cells. Roughly 300 gigabases of sequencing data and tens of millions of unique TCR sequences were included in an early release covering 550 to 800 HLA-typed donors. Of the roughly 400 genotyped donors, around 81% fell in the genetic ancestry cluster associated with self-reported Caucasian donors. The aim of the study was to test whether cataloging public T cell receptors could identify signatures of past pathogen exposure. Using immunosequencing, the study profiled T cell repertoires from approximately 700 subjects and related those repertoires to cytomegalovirus serostatus. A separate validation cohort of about 110 different subjects was used in addition to the roughly 700-subject first cohort. To predict cytomegalovirus infection status, the study combined high-throughput TCR immunosequencing, statistical association of individual TCRs with disease status, and machine learning. A later analysis re-examined previously published TCR beta repertoires from roughly 650 donors and added high-resolution HLA genotyping to investigate patterns of TCR occurrence. Rather than using new phenotypic data, the later analysis identified candidate immune exposures from TCR beta sequences and from how often those sequences occurred across donors. To decide whether each TCR beta V gene segment behaved as functional or pseudogenic, an earlier analysis of some 580 of the donors relied on high-throughput TCR beta sequencing. Alongside the repertoire data, information on donor age, sex, ethnicity and CMV serostatus was compiled. A later genetic analysis used genome-wide SNP genotypes for 398 of the 666 donors, treating that subset as a discovery cohort. Every repertoire in the discovery cohort had been generated on one and the same sequencing platform. Class I and class II HLA loci were covered by the typing at four-digit resolution. Typing coverage varied by locus: roughly 629-630 donors for A, B, C, DRB1 and DQB1; under 550 for DQA1; some 610 for DPA1; 450 to 480 for DPB1. A handful of DR-DQ haplotypes were handled as single units for association and clustering because linkage in the cohort was strong. Among 398 genotyped donors of the cohort, an average of approximately 220,000 unique TCR beta nucleotide sequences was sequenced per donor, of which approximately 18% were non-productive.

What the work shows at the level of the full study, not this receptor alone: Most TCR sequences were seen in very few donors, while some public TCRs were found in many individuals. A later analysis found that HLA-associated TCR beta chains were more clonally expanded and had lower generation probabilities than equally common non-associated chains. Because some donors lacked HLA typing at each locus, the association tests relied only on the typed subset. In this cohort, only TCR beta chains were sequenced, and detectable features were limited by the absence of alpha or paired-chain data. A later analysis reported that several top co-occurrence clusters appeared linked to parvovirus B19, influenza, CMV and Epstein-Barr virus. The study gave a list of about 160 TCR beta chains associated with cytomegalovirus. In both the original and validation cohorts, the classifier was reported to diagnose cytomegalovirus status with high specificity and sensitivity. A later genetic analysis associated a missense DCLRE1C variant with V-gene and J-gene trimming of TCR beta chains, and an independent cohort replicated the association. Assigning TCR associations to individual alleles was difficult when HLA alleles, especially DR and DQ, strongly co-occurred. A later analysis found that most CMV-associated TCR beta chains appeared HLA-restricted, with HLA associations seemingly driven largely by CMV exposure. Because counts were too low, seventeen rarely observed V segments, including chromosome 9 orphons, were excluded from the earlier analysis of some 540 of the donors. Presence/absence analyses assumed roughly uniform sequencing depth across donors, an assumption that may not hold. Linkage disequilibrium might explain the correlated functional status among segregating V segments, but an unknown experimental factor could not be excluded. An earlier analysis of around 500 of the donors showed that most TCR beta V segments appeared in productive rearrangements either about 87% or about 30% of the time, which broadly matched IMGT annotations. According to a later analysis, TCR association rates differed among HLA loci, with DRB1 alleles showing the most associated TCRs and HLA-C alleles showing the fewest. In a later genetic analysis, fewer N-insertions in productive TCRs were reported among donors in an Asian-associated ancestry cluster than the roughly 700-donor mean. The sequencing pipeline was judged likely to have produced a cluster of highly shared sequence variants as a technical artifact. CMV serostatus was the only immune exposure information available for the cohort. According to the authors, the approach could potentially be generalized to other disease states and immunological phenotypes. In vitro tests confirmed that three of the cytomegalovirus-associated TCR beta chains recognize cytomegalovirus antigens. In a later analysis, 16,951 TCR beta sequences were associated with specific HLA alleles at a false discovery rate of 0.05. A further reported finding was that TCR beta sequences accurately predicted the HLA-A and HLA-B alleles for most subjects in the first cohort.

Libraries were built with the immunoSEQ multiplex PCR assay. For the multiplex PCR, a mixture combining 60 forward primers for TCR Vbeta segments and 13 reverse primers for TCR Jbeta segments was used. The CDR3 region of rearranged TCR beta genes was amplified from genomic DNA by a multiplex PCR assay. The Illumina HiSeq System was used to sequence the amplified TCR beta libraries as 87-base-pair reads. For the original study's pipeline: In a later analysis, 70 million to 95 million unique TCR beta chains were counted across the 650 to 700 repertoires, and about 9.9 million of these chains were shared by at least two donors. Raw reads were error-corrected and collapsed into unique sequences by a nearest-neighbor algorithm in which closely related sequences were merged to remove PCR and sequencing errors. CDR3 sequences were aligned to IMGT reference sequences to assign V, D and J gene segments. For a sequence to be retained, a match of at least six nucleotides was required to both a V gene segment and a J gene segment. Rearrangements were classified as productive when the CDR3 lacked stop codons and remained in frame with V and J, and all other rearrangements were classified as non-productive. CDR3 was defined by IMGT convention, running from the second conserved V-encoded cysteine to the conserved J-encoded phenylalanine. The earlier analysis of 500 to 750 of the donors excluded any sequence lacking an unambiguous match to a single V gene segment. In an earlier analysis of approximately 560 of the donors, a V segment was called functional when productive rearrangements were above 56.7%, and segregating when the standard deviation between donors exceeded 5%. A statistical classification framework was built for diagnosing cytomegalovirus status from the catalog of TCR beta chain sequences. In a later analysis, V and J genes were assigned by comparing TCR nucleotide sequences against IMGT/GENE-DB human TR gene sequences. A later analysis assigned CDR3 sequences and most-parsimonious VDJ recombination scenarios with the TCRdist pipeline. A later analysis defined each TCR beta chain by its CDR3 amino acid sequence plus V-gene family, and excluded reads lacking a unique V-gene family. In a later analysis, 550 to 650 highly shared, low-generation-probability nucleotide sequences were removed to address suspected cross-contamination and a sequencing artifact. A later analysis calculated a clonal expansion index for each public chain from normalized within-repertoire ranks of inferred template counts. Generation probabilities in a later analysis came from a VDJ recombination model fitted to out-of-frame rearrangements, and those results were checked against IGoR. In a later analysis, TCR-TCR, TCR-HLA and TCR-CMV co-occurrence was scored with hypergeometric tests, and a repertoire-size bias correction was applied to TCR pairs. False discovery rates were estimated in a later analysis by permuting HLA or CMV assignments 20 times. In a later analysis, co-occurring TCRs were grouped with DBSCAN, and TCRdist sequence similarity was added when clustering was performed within HLA-allele-positive subsets. Repertoires with fewer than 30,000 or more than 120,000 public chains were left out of co-occurrence clustering, as were several repertoires with anomalous nucleotide sharing. TCRdb re-hosts the immuneACCESS table, in-frame sequences only. Its copies lack some clones; in the studies checked, an unresolved V gene accounts for under half of them, and the cause for the rest is not known. The DNA was the basis for D and trimming; V, J and clone size are from that table. The table for this sample lists 120,000 or so clones; less than 90% of them were counted only once. The ten largest clones take up 20% of the sample.

The source is a man in his late teens or twenties in good health and CMV-seropositive. Sequencing was carried out using PBMCs.

The sequenced DNA is TGTGCCAGCAGCCATGGGACGGGGACTAGCGGGGCCAGGGATACGCAGTATTTT. Translated, it reads CASSHGTGTSGARDTQYF. This chain joins TRBV13 to TRBJ2-3, with TRBD2 matching 13 junction bases. Unmatched junction bases come to 14, with V trimmed by 5 bases and J by 6 bases. Spanning cysteine to phenylalanine, the CDR3 consists of 18 amino acids. Only CDR3 DNA is held: 54 bases, read in frame from base 1. The germline V gene (reference sequence) gives CDR1 as PRHDT and CDR2 as FYEKMQ.